This T cell receptor beta chain comes out of a study of blood T cell repertoires in COVID-19. Study-level background: Some COVID-19 samples were acute and others convalescent; all came from the United States, Italy and Spain. Sample material is recorded as cDNA or gDNA derived from T cells, B-cell-depleted T cells, or PBMCs.

Source study methods: Nucleated cell number was recorded as an estimate derived from reference gene primer amplification. Method: immunoSEQ multiplex PCR; TCRdb's copy keeps in-frame clones and lacks some. D and trimming come from the DNA, and the V and J calls and clone size come from that table. The sample records just over 350,000 clones, around 88% being singletons. Germline V lookup: CDR1 MNHEY, CDR2 SMNVEV (reference sequence). V lost 5 bases and J lost 5, with 15 bases in between. This CDR3 has 14 residues. Followed longitudinally, the Seattle patients had been enrolled during active infection.

The specimen was peripheral blood. This TCR came from a woman aged 55-70 years with COVID-19, enrolled during active disease. The chain couples TRBV27 to TRBJ1-2; D uncertain. The CDR3 region has the DNA TGTGCCAGCAGTCCCAGGTGGGGAGGGTATGGCTACACCTTC. This gives the protein CASSPRWGGYGYTF.